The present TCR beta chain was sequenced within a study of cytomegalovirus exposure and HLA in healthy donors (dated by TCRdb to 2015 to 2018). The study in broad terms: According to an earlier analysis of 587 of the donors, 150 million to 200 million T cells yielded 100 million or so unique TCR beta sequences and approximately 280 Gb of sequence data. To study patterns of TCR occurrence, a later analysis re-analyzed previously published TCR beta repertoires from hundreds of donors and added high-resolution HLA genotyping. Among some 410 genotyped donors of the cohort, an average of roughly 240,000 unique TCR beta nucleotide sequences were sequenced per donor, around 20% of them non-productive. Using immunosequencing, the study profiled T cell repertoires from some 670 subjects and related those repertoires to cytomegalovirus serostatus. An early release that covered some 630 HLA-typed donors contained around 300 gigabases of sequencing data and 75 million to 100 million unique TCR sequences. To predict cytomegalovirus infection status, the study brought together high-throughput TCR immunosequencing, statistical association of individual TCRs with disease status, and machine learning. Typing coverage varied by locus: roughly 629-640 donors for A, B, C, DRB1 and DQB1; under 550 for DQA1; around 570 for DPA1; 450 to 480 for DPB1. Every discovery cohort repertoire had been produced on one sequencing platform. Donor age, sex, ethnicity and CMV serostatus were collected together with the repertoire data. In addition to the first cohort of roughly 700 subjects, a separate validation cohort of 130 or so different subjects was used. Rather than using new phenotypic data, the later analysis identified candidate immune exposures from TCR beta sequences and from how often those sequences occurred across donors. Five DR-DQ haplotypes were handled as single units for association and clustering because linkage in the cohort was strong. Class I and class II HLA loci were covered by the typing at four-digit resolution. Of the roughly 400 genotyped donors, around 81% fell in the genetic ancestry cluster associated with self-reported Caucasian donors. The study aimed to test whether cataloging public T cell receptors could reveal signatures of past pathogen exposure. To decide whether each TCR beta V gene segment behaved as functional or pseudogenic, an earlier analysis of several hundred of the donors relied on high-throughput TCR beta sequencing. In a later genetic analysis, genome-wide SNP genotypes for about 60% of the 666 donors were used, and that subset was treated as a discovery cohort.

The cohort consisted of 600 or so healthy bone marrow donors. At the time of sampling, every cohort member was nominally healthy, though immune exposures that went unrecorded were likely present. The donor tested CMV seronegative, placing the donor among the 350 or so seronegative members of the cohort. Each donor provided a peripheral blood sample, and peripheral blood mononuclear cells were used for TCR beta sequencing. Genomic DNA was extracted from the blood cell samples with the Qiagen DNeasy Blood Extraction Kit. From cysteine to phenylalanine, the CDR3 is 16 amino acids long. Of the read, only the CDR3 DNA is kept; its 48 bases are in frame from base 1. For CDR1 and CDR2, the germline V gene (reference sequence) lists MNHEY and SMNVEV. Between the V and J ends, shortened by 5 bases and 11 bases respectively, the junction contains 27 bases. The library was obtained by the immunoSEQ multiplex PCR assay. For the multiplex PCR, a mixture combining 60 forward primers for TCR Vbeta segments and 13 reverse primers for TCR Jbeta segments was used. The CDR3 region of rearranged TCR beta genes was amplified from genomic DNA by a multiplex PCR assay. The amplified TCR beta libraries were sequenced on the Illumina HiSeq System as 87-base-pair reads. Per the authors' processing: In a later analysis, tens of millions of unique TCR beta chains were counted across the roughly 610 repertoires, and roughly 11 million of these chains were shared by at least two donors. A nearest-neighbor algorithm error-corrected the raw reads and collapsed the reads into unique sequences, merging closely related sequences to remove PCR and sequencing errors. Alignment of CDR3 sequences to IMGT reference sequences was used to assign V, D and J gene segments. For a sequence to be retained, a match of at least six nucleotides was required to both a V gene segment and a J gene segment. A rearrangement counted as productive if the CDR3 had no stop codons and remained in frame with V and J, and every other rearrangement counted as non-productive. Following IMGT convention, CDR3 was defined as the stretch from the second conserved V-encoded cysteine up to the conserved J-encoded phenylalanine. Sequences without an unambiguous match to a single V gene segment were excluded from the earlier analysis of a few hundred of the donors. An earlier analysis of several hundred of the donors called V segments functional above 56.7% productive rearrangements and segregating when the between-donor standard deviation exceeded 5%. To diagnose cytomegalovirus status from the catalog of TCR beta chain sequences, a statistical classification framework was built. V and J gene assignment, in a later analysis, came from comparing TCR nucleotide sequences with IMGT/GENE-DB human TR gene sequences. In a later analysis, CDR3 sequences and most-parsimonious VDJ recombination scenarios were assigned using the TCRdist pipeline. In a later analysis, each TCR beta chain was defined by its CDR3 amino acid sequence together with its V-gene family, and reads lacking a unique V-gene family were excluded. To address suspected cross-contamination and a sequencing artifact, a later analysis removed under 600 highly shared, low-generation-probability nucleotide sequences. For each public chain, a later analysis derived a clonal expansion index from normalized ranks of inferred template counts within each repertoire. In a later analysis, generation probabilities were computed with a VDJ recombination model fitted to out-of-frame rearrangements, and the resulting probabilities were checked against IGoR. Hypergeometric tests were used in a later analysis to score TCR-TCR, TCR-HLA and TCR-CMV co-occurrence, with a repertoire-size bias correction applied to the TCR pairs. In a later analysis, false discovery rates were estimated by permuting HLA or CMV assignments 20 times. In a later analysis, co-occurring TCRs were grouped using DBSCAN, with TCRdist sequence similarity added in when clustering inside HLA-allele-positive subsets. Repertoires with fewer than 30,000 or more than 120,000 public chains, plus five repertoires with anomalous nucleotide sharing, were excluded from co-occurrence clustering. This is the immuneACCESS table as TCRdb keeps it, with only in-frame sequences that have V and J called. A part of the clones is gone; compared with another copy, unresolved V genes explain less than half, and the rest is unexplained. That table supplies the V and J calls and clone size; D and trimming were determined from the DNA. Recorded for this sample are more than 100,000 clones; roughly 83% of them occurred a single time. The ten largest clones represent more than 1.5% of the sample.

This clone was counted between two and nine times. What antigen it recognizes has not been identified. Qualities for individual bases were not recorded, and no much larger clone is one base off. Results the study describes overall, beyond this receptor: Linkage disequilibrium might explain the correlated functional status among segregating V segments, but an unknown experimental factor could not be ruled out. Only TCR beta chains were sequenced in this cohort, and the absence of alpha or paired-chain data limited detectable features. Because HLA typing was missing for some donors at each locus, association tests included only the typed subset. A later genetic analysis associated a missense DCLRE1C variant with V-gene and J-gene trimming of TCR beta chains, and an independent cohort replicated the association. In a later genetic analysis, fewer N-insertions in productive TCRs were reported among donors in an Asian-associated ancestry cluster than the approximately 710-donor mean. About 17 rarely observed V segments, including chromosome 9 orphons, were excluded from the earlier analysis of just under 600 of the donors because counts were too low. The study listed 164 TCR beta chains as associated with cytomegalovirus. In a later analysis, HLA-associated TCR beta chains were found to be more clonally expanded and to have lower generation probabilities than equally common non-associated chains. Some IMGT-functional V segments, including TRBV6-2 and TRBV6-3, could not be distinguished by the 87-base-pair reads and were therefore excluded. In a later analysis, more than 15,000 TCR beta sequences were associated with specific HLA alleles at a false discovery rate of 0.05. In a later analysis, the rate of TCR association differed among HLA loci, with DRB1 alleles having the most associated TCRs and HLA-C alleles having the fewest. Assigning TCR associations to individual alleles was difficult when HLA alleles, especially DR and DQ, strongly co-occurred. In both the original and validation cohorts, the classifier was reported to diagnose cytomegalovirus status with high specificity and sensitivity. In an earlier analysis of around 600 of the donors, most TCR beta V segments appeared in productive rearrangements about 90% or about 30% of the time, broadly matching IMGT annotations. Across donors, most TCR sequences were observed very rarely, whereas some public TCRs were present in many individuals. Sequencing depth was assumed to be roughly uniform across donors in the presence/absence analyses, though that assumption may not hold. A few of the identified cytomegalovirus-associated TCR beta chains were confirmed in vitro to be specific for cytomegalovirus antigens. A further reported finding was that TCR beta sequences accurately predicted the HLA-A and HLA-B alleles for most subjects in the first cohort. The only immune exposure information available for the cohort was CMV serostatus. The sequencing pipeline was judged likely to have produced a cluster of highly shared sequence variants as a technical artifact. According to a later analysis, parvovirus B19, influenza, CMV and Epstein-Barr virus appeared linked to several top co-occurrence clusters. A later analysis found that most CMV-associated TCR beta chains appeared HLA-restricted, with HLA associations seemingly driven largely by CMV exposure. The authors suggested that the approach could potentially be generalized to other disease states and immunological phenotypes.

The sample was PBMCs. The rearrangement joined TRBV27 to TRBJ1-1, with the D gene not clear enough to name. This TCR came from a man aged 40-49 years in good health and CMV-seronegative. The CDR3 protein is CASSQIEQPGLGGAFF. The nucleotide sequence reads TGTGCCAGCAGTCAGATTGAGCAACCGGGTCTAGGAGGGGCTTTCTTT.